What follows are 32 T cell receptor beta chains derived from one specimen sequenced in a study of blood T cell repertoires in COVID-19. TCRdb keeps only in-frame clones here, not all; method: immunoSEQ multiplex PCR. The sample records 95,000 to 150,000 clones, 84% being singletons. Source material: PBMCs or T cells enriched from blood (not recorded which). The receptors here all came from a woman aged 25 to 39 who had recovered from COVID-19.

The chain has TRBV5-1 and TRBJ2-1; D perhaps matches TRBD2 (5 bases). V shed 2 bases and J shed 8 bases, with 8 bases lying between them. Germline loops: CDR1 SGHRS, CDR2 YFSETQ. CDR3 size: 12 residues. In DNA, the CDR3 is TGCGCCAGCAGCTTAGAGAGGGATGAGCAGTTCTTC. Amino acid sequence: CASSLERDEQFF.

This rearrangement joins TRBV9 to TRBJ2-5; D is perhaps TRBD2 (6 bases). The CDR3 extends over 18 amino acids. V was cut by 4 bases and J by 1 base, with 23 bases left in between. Germline-derived CDR1 and CDR2 are SGDLS and YYNGEE. The CDR3 DNA is TGTGCCAGCAGCCCCAGAGGTTGGGGTTACGGGGGCCAAGAGACCCAGTACTTC. Translation gives CASSPRGWGYGGQETQYF.

This chain joins TRBV7-9 and TRBJ1-1, with D possibly being TRBD1 (6 bases). The CDR3 length is 15 residues. The V gene lost 5 bases and the J gene lost 1 base, with 14 bases spanning the gap. The V gene's germline CDR1 is SEHNR and CDR2 FQNEAQ (reference sequence). The CDR3 coding sequence is TGTGCCAGCAGCCATCGTCAGGGGCCGAACACTGAAGCTTTCTTT. This encodes CASSHRQGPNTEAFF.

V gene TRBV14 combines with J gene TRBJ2-1; 7 bases match TRBD1. The CDR3 sequence is 16 residues long. The germline gives CDR1 SGHDN, CDR2 FVKESK. V shed 1 base, J shed 2 bases, and the junction held 5 bases outside the gene matches. The CDR3 sequence: CASSQVSRGPYNEQFF. The DNA of the CDR3 is TGTGCCAGCAGCCAAGTTAGTAGGGGGCCCTACAATGAGCAGTTCTTC.

The V call is TRBV2, the J call TRBJ1-5; the D is unclear. The CDR3 spans 13 residues. From germline, CDR1 is SNHLY and CDR2 FYNNEI. V was shortened by 8 bases and J by 1 base, with 9 bases between the two germline ends. CDR3 DNA sequence: TGTGCCAGCGGCGGTCAAAGCAATCAGCCCCAGCATTTT. Encoded protein: CASGGQSNQPQHF. The whole variable domain, remainder taken from reference TRBV2 and TRBJ1-5, is EPEVTQTPSHQVTQMGQEVILRCVPISNHLYFYWYRQILGQKVEFLVSFYNNEISEKSEIFDDQFSVERPDGSNFTLKIRSTKLEDSAMYFCASGGQSNQPQHFGDGTRLSIL.

This clone has just one count. The V call is TRBV29-1, the J call TRBJ1-1; possibly TRBD1 for D (5 bases). The CDR3 consists of 12 residues. Trimming left V 6 bases short and J 1 base short, with 9 bases between. CDR1 is SQVTM and CDR2 is ANQGSEA in the germline V gene. CDR3 nucleotides: TGCAGCGTCCAGGGCTCGAACACTGAAGCTTTCTTT. This translates into CSVQGSNTEAFF. Full variable domain (outside the CDR3, taken from reference TRBV29-1 and TRBJ1-1): SAVISQKPSRDICQRGTSLTIQCQVDSQVTMMFWYRQQPGQSLTLIATANQGSEATYESGFVIDKFPISRPNLTFSTLTVSNMSPEDSSIYLCSVQGSNTEAFFGQGTRLTVV.

The V and J genes are TRBV18 and TRBJ1-4, with 7 positions matching TRBD1. From germline, CDR1 is KGHSH and CDR2 LQKENI. Germline trimming cut 10 bases from V and 0 bases from J; bases unmatched to any gene: 11. The CDR3 totals 16 residues. CDR3 in amino acids: CATSSKGQTTNEKLFF. The CDR3 DNA follows: TGTGCCACATCTTCGAAGGGACAGACAACTAATGAAAAACTGTTTTTT.

The genes are TRBV19 and TRBJ2-4, with a possible D match to TRBD1 (5 bases). Trimming took off 5 bases at V and 3 bases at J, with 26 bases between the two ends. Germline V CDR1 and CDR2: LNHDA, SQIVND (reference sequence). The CDR3 totals 19 residues. In DNA form, the CDR3 reads TGTGCCAGTAGTGTCCCACTCGGGTACTCAGCTAGGGGCAAAAACATTCAGTACTTC. Residues: CASSVPLGYSARGKNIQYF.

The chain couples TRBV25-1 to TRBJ1-2; no definite D call. Trimming cost V 2 bases and J 7 bases, with 14 bases left between them. There are 14 residues in the CDR3. The germline V gene has CDR1 MGHDK and CDR2 SYGVNS. The CDR3, as DNA: TGTGCCAGCAGTGAAGGCGGGGTCTGGGGTGGCTACACCTTC. Encoded protein: CASSEGGVWGGYTF.

This chain links TRBV27 with TRBJ1-5, with D maybe TRBD1 (6 bases). The CDR3 totals 14 residues. The germline CDR1 and CDR2 sequences are MNHEY and SMNVEV (reference sequence). V lost 6 bases, J lost 3 bases, and 12 bases lay in between. CDR3 DNA sequence: TGTGCCAGCAGACCAGGGGACCCCAATCAGCCCCAGCATTTT. It specifies CASRPGDPNQPQHF.

This clone appeared a few times. The chain uses TRBV7-9 and TRBJ2-7; 9 bases match TRBD2. The CDR3 runs to 15 residues. V shed 8 bases and J 0 bases; nucleotides not matched to a gene: 8. Per the germline V gene, CDR1 is SEHNR and CDR2 is FQNEAQ (reference sequence). The CDR3 is CASRPGLASSYEQYF. CDR3 nucleotide sequence: TGTGCCAGCCGCCCCGGACTAGCGAGCTCCTACGAGCAGTACTTC.

This clone was seen a few times. The chain recombines TRBV14 with TRBJ1-1; D gene ambiguous. This CDR3 contains 15 residues. V was pared by 5 bases and J by 3 bases, with 16 bases between. From germline, CDR1 is SGHDN and CDR2 FVKESK. The CDR3 nucleotides read TGTGCCAGCAGCGAAATACGTGTCCGGGACACTGAAGCTTTCTTT. Protein sequence: CASSEIRVRDTEAFF. Full variable domain (missing parts from reference TRBV14 and TRBJ1-1): EAGVTQFPSHSVIEKGQTVTLRCDPISGHDNLYWYRRVMGKEIKFLLHFVKESKQDESGMPNNRFLAERTGGTYSTLKVQPAELEDSGVYFCASSEIRVRDTEAFFGQGTRLTVV.

The chain carries TRBV5-5 and TRBJ2-5, with D maybe TRBD1 (5 bases). The length of the CDR3 is 15 residues. Germline CDR1 reads SGHKS; CDR2 reads YYEKEE (reference sequence). Trimming removed 4 bases at V and 0 bases at J, with 13 bases between. CDR3 residues: CASSPPGWYQETQYF. CDR3 coding DNA: TGTGCCAGCAGCCCCCCAGGGTGGTACCAAGAGACCCAGTACTTC.

This clone came up once. V usage is TRBV4-3 and J usage is TRBJ2-7, with TRBD1 matching 7 bases. In germline, CDR1 is LGHNA, CDR2 YSLEER. The CDR3 runs to 15 residues. V trimming: 0 bases; J trimming: 2 bases; junction bases outside the gene matches: 4. The CDR3 region is CASSQEGGAPYEQYF. The DNA for the CDR3 is TGCGCCAGCAGCCAAGAAGGGGGCGCGCCCTACGAGCAGTACTTC.

V and J are TRBV30 and TRBJ1-1, with D possibly TRBD1 on 5 matching bases. Germline V gene lookup returns CDR1 GTSNPN and CDR2 SVGIG (reference sequence). With 4 bases removed from V and 3 bases from J, the gap between germline ends came to 15 bases. The CDR3 spans 14 residues. CDR3 in DNA: TGTGCCTGGAATTTAGGGGATTTTGACACTGAAGCTTTCTTT. This translates into CAWNLGDFDTEAFF. The full variable domain, its missing parts supplied by reference TRBV30 and TRBJ1-1, is SQTIHQWPATLVQPVGSPLSLECTVEGTSNPNLYWYRQAAGRGLQLLFYSVGIGQISSEVPQNLSASRPQDRQFILSSKKLLLSDSGFYLCAWNLGDFDTEAFFGQGTRLTVV.

The rearrangement links TRBV19 to TRBJ2-2; D remains unclear. This CDR3 has 15 amino acids. CDR1 and CDR2 from the germline V gene are LNHDA and SQIVND (reference sequence). V lost 5 bases and J lost 1, with 11 bases in between. The CDR3 sequence: CASSLWALNTGELFF. The DNA for the CDR3 is TGTGCCAGTAGTCTGTGGGCATTGAACACCGGGGAGCTGTTTTTT.

The chain carries TRBV28 and TRBJ1-1; weak D call: TRBD1 (5 bases). Trimming stripped 4 bases from V and 3 bases from J, with 15 bases between. Germline V gives CDR1 MDHEN, CDR2 SYDVKM. The CDR3 has 15 amino acids. CDR3 protein: CASSSSGGRDTEAFF. The CDR3 nucleotides read TGTGCCAGCAGTTCATCGGGGGGTCGAGACACTGAAGCTTTCTTT.

In its sample, this clone was seen a few times. Additional DNA sequences in this sample encode the identical CDR3. This chain joins TRBV7-9 and TRBJ1-5; 8 nucleotides align to TRBD1. Germline V gives CDR1 SEHNR, CDR2 FQNEAQ (reference sequence). Trimming at V came to 1 base and at J to 1 base, leaving 0 bases not matched to a gene. The CDR3 sequence is 15 residues long. The CDR3 sequence is CASSLGTGSNQPQHF. CDR3 coding DNA: TGTGCCAGCAGCTTAGGGACAGGGAGCAATCAGCCCCAGCATTTT. The full variable domain, in which reference TRBV7-9 and TRBJ1-5 provide the parts outside the CDR3, is DTGVSQNPRHKITKRGQNVTFRCDPISEHNRLYWYRQTLGQGPEFLTYFQNEAQLEKSRLLSDRFSAERPKGSFSTLEIQRTEQGDSAMYLCASSLGTGSNQPQHFGDGTRLSIL.

This chain joins TRBV14 and TRBJ1-2; a possible D gene is TRBD1 (5 bases). The ends were cut back, 2 bases at V and 4 bases at J, with 11 bases in the middle. Germline V gives CDR1 SGHDN, CDR2 FVKESK. The CDR3 covers 14 residues. CDR3 DNA: TGTGCCAGCAGCCAAAGACAGAGACCCTATGGCTACACCTTC. Translating it yields CASSQRQRPYGYTF.

The rearrangement uses TRBV6-2 or TRBV6-3 and TRBJ2-1; the match to TRBD1 covers 8 bases. V gave up 6 bases and J gave up 0 bases; unmatched junction bases: 4. This CDR3 is 15 amino acids long. Germline values: CDR1 MNHEY, CDR2 SVGEGT. The CDR3 DNA follows: TGTGCCAGCAGCCGGACAGGGAGCTCCTACAATGAGCAGTTCTTC. Its protein product is CASSRTGSSYNEQFF.

The genes are TRBV5-5 and TRBJ2-3, with 10 bases lining up with TRBD1. V dropped 4 bases and J dropped 3; count of bases not matched to a gene: 5. Germline V gene sequence: CDR1 SGHKS, CDR2 YYEKEE (reference sequence). The CDR3 is made up of 15 amino acids. The CDR3 nucleotides are TGTGCCAGCAGCCGGGGACAGGGGAGAACAGATACGCAGTATTTT. Amino acids: CASSRGQGRTDTQYF.

The gene calls are TRBV30 and TRBJ2-2; 11 nucleotides agree with TRBD2. Looked up from germline, CDR1 is GTSNPN and CDR2 is SVGIG (reference sequence). Trimming removed 3 bases from V and 5 bases from J; junction bases left unmatched: 8. This CDR3 is 16 amino acids long. The CDR3 sequence is CAWSPIAGGRTGELFF. The CDR3 coding sequence is TGTGCCTGGAGCCCGATAGCGGGAGGGAGGACCGGGGAGCTGTTTTTT. Variable domain in full (rest from reference TRBV30 and TRBJ2-2): SQTIHQWPATLVQPVGSPLSLECTVEGTSNPNLYWYRQAAGRGLQLLFYSVGIGQISSEVPQNLSASRPQDRQFILSSKKLLLSDSGFYLCAWSPIAGGRTGELFFGEGSRLTVL.

The V gene is TRBV27, the J gene TRBJ1-1, with D perhaps TRBD1 (6 bases). The CDR3 extends over 14 amino acids. The V gene lost 6 bases and the J gene lost 4 bases, with 15 bases spanning the gap. Germline lookup yields CDR1 MNHEY and CDR2 SMNVEV (reference sequence). The CDR3 coding sequence is TGTGCCAGCAGAGACTTAGGACAGATCACTGAAGCTTTCTTT. This translates into CASRDLGQITEAFF.

This clone was detected once. A junction boundary mismatches the germline segment, possibly from a read error. The chain links TRBV11-1 to TRBJ2-2; a possible D gene is TRBD1 (5 bases). The CDR3 runs 15 residues. CDR1 is SGHAT, CDR2 FQDESV, per germline (reference sequence). Here the CDR3 DNA reads TGTGCCAGCAGCATTAGTAGGGGCAACACCGCGGAGCTGTTTTTT. Its translation is CASSISRGNTAELFF.

V and J are TRBV5-1 and TRBJ1-5; maybe TRBD1 (5 bases). Trimming pared 4 bases from V and 3 bases from J, leaving 23 bases between. The CDR3 is made up of 18 amino acids. The germline V gene encodes CDR1 SGHRS and CDR2 YFSETQ. CDR3 DNA sequence: TGCGCCAGCAGCCATTCACAGGTTTGGACCCAGCCCAATCAGCCCCAGCATTTT. It yields the protein CASSHSQVWTQPNQPQHF.

This chain links TRBV6-5 with TRBJ2-1; tentative D call: TRBD2 (6 bases). The germline V and J ends were trimmed by 5 bases and 9 bases, with 11 bases remaining between them. This CDR3 region has 12 residues. The germline gives CDR1 MNHEY, CDR2 SVGAGI. CDR3 DNA sequence: TGTGCCAGCAGTCGAAGAGCGGGTGAGCAGTTCTTC. This sequence encodes CASSRRAGEQFF.

This chain connects TRBV3-1 (or the pseudogene TRBV3-2) to TRBJ2-2, with 11 bases matching TRBD2. V shed 4 bases, J shed 3 bases, and the junction held 10 bases outside the gene matches. The CDR3 consists of 18 residues. The V gene's germline CDR1 is LGHDT and CDR2 YNNKEL (reference sequence). For the CDR3, the DNA is TGTGCCAGCAGCCGAGAGAGTAGCGGGAGGGGAGACACCGGGGAGCTGTTTTTT. This translates into CASSRESSGRGDTGELFF.

The chain links TRBV27 to TRBJ1-1; perhaps TRBD1 as D (6 bases). The ends were cut back, 6 bases at V and 6 bases at J, with 17 bases in the middle. The CDR3 is 14 amino acids. CDR1 and CDR2 from the germline V gene are MNHEY and SMNVEV (reference sequence). In nucleotides, the CDR3 is TGTGCCAGCAGCCGAGGACAGAGGAGATCTGAAGCTTTCTTT. Translated: CASSRGQRRSEAFF.

This chain connects TRBV5-1 to TRBJ1-3; 7 bases fit TRBD1. The CDR3 covers 15 residues. Unmatched junction bases numbered 5, after V lost 5 bases and J lost 0 bases. The germline gives CDR1 SGHRS, CDR2 YFSETQ. CDR3 sequence: CASSGGGGSGNTIYF. The CDR3 coding sequence is TGCGCCAGCAGTGGAGGGGGCGGCTCTGGAAACACCATATATTTT. Complete variable domain (other parts from reference TRBV5-1 and TRBJ1-3): KAGVTQTPRYLIKTRGQQVTLSCSPISGHRSVSWYQQTPGQGLQFLFEYFSETQRNKGNFPGRFSGRQFSNSRSEMNVSTLELGDSALYLCASSGGGGSGNTIYFGEGSWLTVV.

The CDR3 here is CASSLGGQAGSPLHF. As DNA, the CDR3 is TGCGCCAGCAGCTTGGGTGGACAGGCAGGATCACCCCTCCACTTT. V and J are TRBV5-1 and TRBJ1-6; 7 positions agree with TRBD1. The J segment lost 10 bases and the V segment lost 0 bases, leaving 7 bases of the junction unmatched. The germline V gene encodes CDR1 SGHRS and CDR2 YFSETQ. This CDR3 contains 15 residues. Filled out from reference TRBV5-1 and TRBJ1-6, the complete variable domain reads KAGVTQTPRYLIKTRGQQVTLSCSPISGHRSVSWYQQTPGQGLQFLFEYFSETQRNKGNFPGRFSGRQFSNSRSEMNVSTLELGDSALYLCASSLGGQAGSPLHFGNGTRLTVT.

The CDR3 protein is CASSPSGGGVGETQYF. The CDR3 region has the DNA TGTGCCAGCAGCCCGAGTGGCGGGGGCGTTGGCGAGACCCAGTACTTC. V gene TRBV11-3 combines with J gene TRBJ2-5; D may be TRBD2 (7 bases). The germline CDR1 and CDR2 sequences are SGHNT and YENEEA. Trimming took 5 bases from V and 5 from J, leaving 21 bases between them. The length of the CDR3 is 16 residues.

The chain joins TRBV18 to TRBJ1-6, with D possibly TRBD1 on 6 matching bases. The CDR3 spans 15 residues. CDR1 is KGHSH, CDR2 LQKENI, per germline. V lost 6 bases to trimming and J lost 1 base, with 10 bases between them. Written as DNA, the CDR3 is TGTGCCAGCTCTCTACAGGGATCCTATAATTCACCCCTCCACTTT. This codes for CASSLQGSYNSPLHF.